Described below is a single T cell receptor (beta chain) sequence and its context. This CDR3 is 13 amino acids long. Germline V gene sequence: CDR1 LGHNT, CDR2 FRNRAP. With V trimmed by 5 bases and J by 11 bases, 6 bases remained unmatched. With 60 Vbeta and 13 Jbeta primers, the PCR was carried out. Here immunoSEQ multiplex PCR was the method, and the copy in TCRdb shows in-frame clones only, minus some. The repertoire holds 100,000 to 150,000 clones, with roughly 68% as singletons. The data belong to a study of cytomegalovirus exposure and HLA in healthy donors. The sample was PBMCs. The genes are TRBV12-5 and TRBJ2-3; 11 positions agree with TRBD2. This receptor was obtained from a woman aged 50 to 60 in good health and CMV-seropositive. The CDR3 loop reads CASGPSGGREQYF. The CDR3 region has the DNA TGTGCTAGTGGTCCTAGCGGGGGGCGAGAGCAGTATTTT.